This paragraph covers one TCR beta chain sequence. Its antigen is not identified. This CDR3 is built from 17 residues. The germline V gene has CDR1 SGHAT and CDR2 FQNNGV. After removal of 2 bases from V and 3 bases from J, the junction contained 6 bases not matched to a gene. The record originates from a study of regulatory T cells in long-lasting Graves disease. The sample's time point: newly diagnosed GD, antithyroid drugs for less than 3 months. RNA extracted from PBMCs served as the sequencing template. Building the TCR beta libraries relied on iRepertoire HTBI primers, and CDR3 regions underwent Arm-PCR. Using its own MiXCR run on the multiplex PCR reads, TCRdb lists one record per CDR3 protein. Seen here are hundreds of thousands of distinct CDR3 sequences, approximately 15% observed once, and the top ten hold about 18%. The study, taken as a whole, reports: Few sampled subjects may have lowered accuracy.

Another study also made use of these data, one on T cells in Graves' hyperthyroidism and ophthalmopathy. That report notes: Graves' hyperthyroidism was deemed stable absent ophthalmopathy progression within 18 months. In validation, the model predicted ophthalmopathy. These predictions came a median approximately 5.9 months before onset.

This clonotype was obtained from a woman between 25 and 40 years old with Graves disease. This rearrangement joins TRBV11-2 to TRBJ2-6; 8 bases align to TRBD2. Sample: peripheral blood mononuclear cells (PBMCs), taken at new diagnosis, from a patient treated with antithyroid drugs. This CDR3 reads CASSLRGGAGGANVLTF. Written as DNA, the CDR3 is TGTGCCAGCAGCTTACGGGGGGGGGCTGGTGGGGCCAACGTCCTGACTTTC.